The clone carrying this TCR beta chain came up a few times. A single heparinised blood sample, averaging about 100 mL, was obtained per donor. Via the markers CD45RO/CCR7/CD25/CD127/CD95/CD27, stem cell-like memory, regulatory, central memory and naive CD4+ cells were sorted. Each population that was sorted was more than 95% pure. The data derive from a study of beta chain features in type 1 diabetes. Whole-study context: Patients and healthy donors were similar in age, gender and cell yields.

Expressed TCRB transcripts were sequenced, since all the RNA that had been isolated was reverse transcribed. Repertoires were generated with immunoSEQ multiplex PCR, while TCRdb's copy carries only in-frame clones and drops some. Of under 400,000 clones in the sample, about 18% are singletons; the top ten hold around 0.045%. Germline-derived CDR1 and CDR2 are LGHNA and YSLEER. V lost 2 bases and J 0 bases, leaving 11 bases between the germline ends. The CDR3 is made up of 16 amino acids. Sequences were obtained from naive CD4+ T cells from blood. The receptor's source is a woman aged 18 to 35 in good health. The rearrangement links TRBV4-3 to TRBJ1-3; maybe TRBD1 (6 bases). The CDR3 loop is CASSQQTGLSGNTIYF. As DNA, the CDR3 is TGCGCCAGCAGCCAACAAACAGGGCTCTCTGGAAACACCATATATTTT.